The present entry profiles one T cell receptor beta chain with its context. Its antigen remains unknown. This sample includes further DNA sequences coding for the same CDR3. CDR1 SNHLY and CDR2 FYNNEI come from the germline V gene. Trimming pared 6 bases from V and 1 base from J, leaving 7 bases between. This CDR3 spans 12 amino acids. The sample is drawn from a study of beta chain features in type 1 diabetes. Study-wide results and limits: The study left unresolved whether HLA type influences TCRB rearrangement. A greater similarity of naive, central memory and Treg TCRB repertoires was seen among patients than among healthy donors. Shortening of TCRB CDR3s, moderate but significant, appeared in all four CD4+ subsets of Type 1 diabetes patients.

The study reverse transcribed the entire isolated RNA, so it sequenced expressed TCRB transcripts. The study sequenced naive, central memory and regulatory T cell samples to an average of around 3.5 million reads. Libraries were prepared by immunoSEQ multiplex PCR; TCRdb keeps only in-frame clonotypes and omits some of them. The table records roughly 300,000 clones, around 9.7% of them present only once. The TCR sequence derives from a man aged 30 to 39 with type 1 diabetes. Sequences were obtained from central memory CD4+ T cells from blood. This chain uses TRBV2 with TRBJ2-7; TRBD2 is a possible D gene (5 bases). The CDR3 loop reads CASSGGSYEQYF. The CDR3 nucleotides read TGTGCCAGCAGCGGAGGATCCTACGAGCAGTACTTC.